This T cell receptor (beta chain) was recorded in a study of T-cell memory formation after mild COVID-19. UMIs and sample barcodes were carried by the TCR alpha and TCR beta cDNA libraries that 5'RACE produced using constant-segment primers. MiXCR, run by TCRdb on the 5' RACE reads, gives a single entry per CDR3 protein. In the table there are tens of thousands of distinct CDR3 sequences, about 23% of which are singletons. Study-wide results and caveats: Clones shrinking from day 15 to 85 showed even CD4/CD8 mixes; later expanders tilted CD4+.

A remark on this clonotype: Its specificity is unknown.

V was shortened by 5 bases and J by 4 bases, with 13 bases between the two germline ends. The CDR3 extends over 14 amino acids. This chain uses TRBV12-3 or TRBV12-4 with TRBJ2-3; D is ambiguous. This clonotype originated in a man between 18 and 35 years old who had mild COVID-19 (a few samples of this study predate the infection). Cell type and time point are not known. The sample taken for sequencing was PBMCs or a T cell subset sorted from them (not recorded which). The CDR3 sequence: CASSPLRAADTQYF. In nucleotides, the CDR3 is TGTGCCAGCAGTCCTCTCCGGGCCGCAGATACGCAGTATTTT.